This paragraph covers one T cell receptor beta chain sequence. Original methodology: Quantification of nucleated cells was approximated via reference gene primer amplification. Clones were sequenced by immunoSEQ multiplex PCR, and TCRdb holds only the in-frame ones, with some missing. From that table come the V and J calls and clone size; the DNA was used to work out D and trimming. The sample holds about 320,000 clones, under 90% seen once. The data originate from a study of blood T cell repertoires in COVID-19. Study information: Samples of COVID-19 (acute and convalescent) were obtained from the United States, Italy and Spain.

The germline V gene has CDR1 SQVTM and CDR2 ANQGSEA. V was pared by 5 bases and J by 0 bases, with 10 bases between. This CDR3 spans 14 amino acids. Sequenced input: PBMCs or T cells enriched from blood (not recorded which). The chain links TRBV29-1 to TRBJ1-4; possible D gene TRBD1, 6 bases. The clonotype comes from a young woman who had recovered from COVID-19. The CDR3 DNA reads as TGCAGCGTTATAGGGGGAGCAACTAATGAAAAACTGTTTTTT. This encodes CSVIGGATNEKLFF.